This TCR beta chain was retrieved from a study of blood T cell repertoires in COVID-19. At the level of the study: The samples span acute and convalescent COVID-19 from the United States, Italy and Spain.

Only in-frame clones appear in the TCRdb table, and some are missing; sequencing was by immunoSEQ multiplex PCR. The data contain 250,000 to 300,000 clones, just under 90% of them singletons. Two negative PCRs, clearance, or symptom resolution characterized the recovered Cohort 3 donors. The source of this sequence is a woman aged 55-69 years who had recovered from COVID-19. Input material: PBMCs or T cells enriched from blood (not recorded which).

The CDR3 DNA follows: TGTGCCAGCAGCCGACAATCGACTAGCTCAGATACGCAGTATTTT. Its translation: CASSRQSTSSDTQYF. The chain uses TRBV3-1 (or the pseudogene TRBV3-2) and TRBJ2-3, with 7 nucleotides matching TRBD2. This CDR3 region has 15 residues. The V gene end was trimmed by 4 bases and the J gene end by 4 bases; junction bases not matched to a gene: 8. Germline CDR1 and CDR2: LGHDT and YNNKEL (reference sequence).